Here is one T cell receptor beta chain with its context. J lost 8 bases, V lost 4 bases, and 21 bases had no gene match. The V gene's germline CDR1 is SGDLS and CDR2 YYNGEE. This CDR3 is 19 amino acids long. The data were taken from a study of blood T cell repertoires in COVID-19. The repertoire was sequenced with immunoSEQ multiplex PCR; TCRdb's copy has only in-frame clones and lacks some. The table lists about 430,000 clones, roughly 84% of them singletons. The V gene is TRBV9, the J gene TRBJ1-4, with 9 bases aligning to TRBD1. The source of this sequence is a woman in her late teens or twenties who had been exposed to COVID-19. Source material: PBMCs or T cells enriched from blood (not recorded which). The CDR3 DNA reads as TGTGCCAGCAGCATAAAATCGGGACAGGGAGAGTTAGGGATGGAAAAACTGTTTTTT. Residues: CASSIKSGQGELGMEKLFF. Based on the CDR3 plus reference TRBV9 and TRBJ1-4, the full variable domain is DSGVTQTPKHLITATGQRVTLRCSPRSGDLSVYWYQQSLDQGLQFLIQYYNGEERAKGNILERFSAQQFPDLHSELNLSSLELGDSALYFCASSIKSGQGELGMEKLFFGSGTQLSVL.